This passage covers 28 T cell receptor beta chains from one sample sequenced in a study of cytomegalovirus exposure and HLA in healthy donors. The PCR had 60 Vbeta and 13 Jbeta primers. Assay used: immunoSEQ multiplex PCR; TCRdb lists only in-frame clones, some missing. Of around 140,000 clones in the sample, 77% were seen once. Specimen: PBMCs. All receptors derive from a male donor in good health and CMV-seropositive.

The chain recombines TRBV6-1 with TRBJ2-7, with TRBD2 matching over 9 bases. CDR1 MNHNS and CDR2 SASEGT come from the germline V gene. V gave up 7 bases and J gave up 2 bases; unmatched junction bases: 9. The CDR3 contains 15 residues. DNA of the CDR3: TGTGCCAGCACATCGTCGACTAGCGGAACCTACGAGCAGTACTTC. Its translation: CASTSSTSGTYEQYF.

This rearrangement joins TRBV28 to TRBJ1-6; 8 bases are a match to TRBD1. Trimming cost V 5 bases and J 16 bases; bases outside gene matches: 7. In germline, CDR1 is MDHEN, CDR2 SYDVKM. The CDR3 length is 12 residues. The CDR3 nucleotides are TGTGCCAGCAGTCGCTCCCGGGACAGGCTCCACTTT. This codes for CASSRSRDRLHF.

The chain couples TRBV6-1 to TRBJ2-1; D remains ambiguous. V lost 6 bases, J lost 0 bases, and 12 bases lay in between. Germline lookup yields CDR1 MNHNS and CDR2 SASEGT. The CDR3 consists of 15 residues. The chain's CDR3 is CASSPLPSSYNEQFF. Written as DNA, the CDR3 is TGTGCCAGCAGCCCTCTTCCCAGCTCCTACAATGAGCAGTTCTTC.

This clone has a single count. The chain joins TRBV6-1 to TRBJ1-2; 9 bases map to TRBD1. Germline values: CDR1 MNHNS, CDR2 SASEGT. This CDR3 has 15 residues. Trimming took 6 bases from V and 7 from J; bases not matched to a gene: 12. The CDR3 bases are TGTGCCAGCAGAAAGACAGGGGGAAATCTAGGTGGCTACACCTTC. Translated: CASRKTGGNLGGYTF.

The count of this clone is one. The chain couples TRBV6-1 to TRBJ1-2; TRBD1 might be the D (6 bases). The V gene lost 2 bases and the J gene lost 5 bases, with 30 bases spanning the gap. The CDR3 spans 20 residues. From germline, CDR1 is MNHNS and CDR2 SASEGT. The CDR3 DNA reads TGTGCCAGCAGTGAAACCCCTGCAGCACTGCCAGGGGCGCTGGCTTATGGCTACACCTTC. Translating it yields CASSETPAALPGALAYGYTF.

The chain combines TRBV6-1 with TRBJ2-7; possible D gene TRBD1, 6 bases. This CDR3 region has 14 residues. Germline-derived CDR1 and CDR2 are MNHNS and SASEGT. The V end was cut by 5 bases, the J end by 4 bases, with 15 bases between. CDR3: CASSYRGSGYEQYF. CDR3 bases: TGTGCCAGCAGTTATAGGGGGAGTGGGTACGAGCAGTACTTC.

The gene calls are TRBV5-5 and TRBJ1-4; 9 bases are shared with TRBD1. There are 15 residues in the CDR3. Germline values: CDR1 SGHKS, CDR2 YYEKEE (reference sequence). J was trimmed by 5 bases and V by 0 bases; bases with no gene match: 2. The CDR3 here is CASSLATGGNEKLFF. DNA for the CDR3: TGTGCCAGCAGCTTGGCGACAGGGGGAAATGAAAAACTGTTTTTT.

This clone was seen a handful of times. This rearrangement joins TRBV27 to TRBJ1-4, with D tentatively TRBD1 (6 bases). V shed 2 bases and J shed 7 bases, with 8 bases lying between them. The CDR3 extends over 13 amino acids. Germline V lookup: CDR1 MNHEY, CDR2 SMNVEV (reference sequence). The CDR3 DNA follows: TGTGCCAGCAGTTTACAGGGGAGTGAAAAACTGTTTTTT. Translation: CASSLQGSEKLFF.

The chain joins TRBV28 to TRBJ2-5; a weak D match, TRBD1 (5 bases). V was cut by 11 bases and J by 2 bases, with 18 bases left in between. The germline V gene encodes CDR1 MDHEN and CDR2 SYDVKM. This CDR3 is 14 amino acids long. The CDR3 loop is CAAQGTLGQETQYF. The CDR3 nucleotides are TGTGCCGCTCAGGGAACCTTAGGGCAAGAGACCCAGTACTTC.

V gene TRBV29-1 combines with J gene TRBJ2-2; TRBD1 agrees at 8 bases. Germline CDR1 SQVTM, CDR2 ANQGSEA. V lost 2 bases and J lost 5; bases outside the gene matches: 4. The CDR3 sequence is 14 residues long. The CDR3: CSVETGGKTGELFF. The CDR3 DNA sequence: TGCAGCGTTGAAACAGGGGGGAAAACCGGGGAGCTGTTTTTT.

The gene calls are TRBV15 and TRBJ1-6; D is perhaps TRBD1 (5 bases). Per germline, CDR1 LNHNV and CDR2 YYDKDF (reference sequence). CDR3 length: 13 residues. V was pared by 5 bases and J by 9 bases, with 11 bases between. The CDR3 loop reads CATSPRVGSPLHF. The CDR3 DNA sequence: TGTGCCACCAGCCCCAGGGTGGGTTCACCCCTCCACTTT.

The rearrangement joins TRBV6-5 to TRBJ2-1; 11 bases agree with TRBD2. This CDR3 spans 15 amino acids. Germline CDR1 MNHEY, CDR2 SVGAGI. J lost 8 bases, V lost 5 bases, and 8 bases had no gene match. The CDR3 DNA follows: TGTGCCAGCAGTGTTACTACTAGCGGGAGTTATGAGCAGTTCTTC. Its protein is CASSVTTSGSYEQFF.

The chain combines TRBV28 with TRBJ1-5; the D gene is possibly TRBD1 (5 bases). V was shortened by 2 bases and J by 4 bases, with 12 bases between the two germline ends. There are 15 residues in the CDR3. CDR1 and CDR2 (germline): MDHEN, SYDVKM. The CDR3 sequence: CASSLGAEGNQPQHF. Here the CDR3 DNA reads TGTGCCAGCAGTTTAGGGGCGGAAGGAAATCAGCCCCAGCATTTT.

The V call is TRBV4-1, the J call TRBJ2-7, with 8 bases lining up with TRBD1. V shed 2 bases and J 0 bases; nucleotides not matched to a gene: 9. CDR3 size: 17 residues. Germline CDR1 reads MGHRA; CDR2 reads YSYEKL. CDR3 nucleotides: TGCGCCAGCAGCCAACAACCCCTGGACAGGGACTCCTACGAGCAGTACTTC. This encodes CASSQQPLDRDSYEQYF.

This clone appeared a few times. The chain carries TRBV5-1 and TRBJ2-7, with 15 nucleotides matching TRBD2. With 3 bases clipped from V and 2 bases from J, the junction kept 6 bases outside the gene matches. Germline V lookup: CDR1 SGHRS, CDR2 YFSETQ. The CDR3 has 17 amino acids. The CDR3 loop is CASSSGLAGGPPYEQYF. The CDR3 DNA sequence: TGCGCCAGCAGCTCGGGACTAGCGGGAGGCCCCCCCTACGAGCAGTACTTC.

The J gene is TRBJ1-2, the V gene TRBV9, with TRBD1 as a possible D gene (5 bases). The CDR3 length is 15 residues. Trimming stripped 4 bases from V and 2 bases from J, with 15 bases between. CDR1 SGDLS and CDR2 YYNGEE come from the germline V gene. The CDR3 coding sequence is TGTGCCAGCAGCCCAGTAGGGGTCGCCAACTATGGCTACACCTTC. Protein: CASSPVGVANYGYTF.

The chain couples TRBV7-6 to TRBJ1-6; 7 bases line up with TRBD1. Germline V gene data show CDR1 as SGHVS and CDR2 as FNYEAQ. The CDR3 consists of 14 residues. The trim removed 3 bases at V and 7 bases at J, leaving 3 bases unmatched. CDR3 protein: CASSLTGINSPLHF. The CDR3 DNA is TGTGCCAGCAGCTTGACAGGGATCAATTCACCCCTCCACTTT.

This clone was observed a single time. The chain has TRBV5-5 and TRBJ2-7; 12 nucleotides match TRBD2. The length of the CDR3 is 15 residues. Germline values: CDR1 SGHKS, CDR2 YYEKEE (reference sequence). V was pared by 4 bases and J by 3 bases, with 5 bases of the junction left unmatched. The CDR3 DNA follows: TGTGCCAGCAGCCTTGGACTAGCGGGGCTCTACGAGCAGTACTTC. Translated: CASSLGLAGLYEQYF.

This chain uses TRBV19 with TRBJ2-6; D gene unclear. The CDR3 is 14 amino acids. Germline loops: CDR1 LNHDA, CDR2 SQIVND (reference sequence). The ends were cut back, 5 bases at V and 0 bases at J, with 5 bases in the middle. The CDR3, as DNA: TGTGCCAGTAGTCCAGGCTCTGGGGCCAACGTCCTGACTTTC. This codes for CASSPGSGANVLTF.

The chain links TRBV5-1 to TRBJ2-1; TRBD2 is a possible D gene (5 bases). The CDR3 runs to 15 residues. The ends were cut back, 3 bases at V and 0 bases at J, with 10 bases in the middle. Germline V gene lookup returns CDR1 SGHRS and CDR2 YFSETQ. The CDR3 is CASSSGLSSYNEQFF. As DNA, the CDR3 is TGCGCCAGCAGCTCAGGACTCAGCTCCTACAATGAGCAGTTCTTC.

This chain connects TRBV6-1 to TRBJ2-3; D gene unclear. CDR3 length: 14 residues. Germline-derived CDR1 and CDR2 are MNHNS and SASEGT. V was trimmed by 3 bases and J by 4 bases, leaving 11 bases between them. The CDR3 is CASSDGLQADTQYF. CDR3 bases: TGTGCCAGCAGTGATGGGCTTCAGGCAGATACGCAGTATTTT.

This rearrangement joins TRBV7-2 to TRBJ2-1, with D possibly matching TRBD2 (6 bases). Per the germline V gene, CDR1 is SGHTA and CDR2 is FQGNSA. V lost 3 bases and J lost 10, with 13 bases in between. The CDR3 has 13 amino acids. The CDR3 bases are TGTGCCAGCAGCTTTTCGGGAGATCGGGAGCAGTTCTTC. Encoded protein: CASSFSGDREQFF.

This clone was observed once. This sequence joins TRBV15 and TRBJ2-5, with 8 bases fitting TRBD2. The CDR3 runs 14 residues. J lost 6 bases, V lost 8 bases, and 11 bases had no gene match. The germline CDR1 and CDR2 sequences are LNHNV and YYDKDF (reference sequence). For the CDR3, the DNA is TGTGCCACCGGGCTTGGCGGGGGGAGGAAGACCCAGTACTTC. It specifies CATGLGGGRKTQYF.

This clone turned up a few times. The chain carries TRBV19 and TRBJ1-4, with D possibly TRBD1 on 6 matching bases. Germline loops: CDR1 LNHDA, CDR2 SQIVND (reference sequence). The CDR3 is 14 amino acids. The ends were cut back, 5 bases at V and 3 bases at J, with 10 bases in the middle. The CDR3 coding sequence is TGTGCCAGTAGTTCGGACAGCTCTAATGAAAAACTGTTTTTT. Residues: CASSSDSSNEKLFF.

Note on this clone: The sample contains more than one DNA sequence encoding this CDR3. The genes are TRBV2 and TRBJ1-1; D might be TRBD1 (5 bases). The V gene's germline CDR1 is SNHLY and CDR2 FYNNEI. The CDR3 covers 13 residues. The germline V and J ends were trimmed by 5 bases and 0 bases, with 7 bases remaining between them. CDR3 in amino acids: CASSTGMNTEAFF. The CDR3 DNA reads TGTGCCAGCAGTACAGGTATGAACACTGAAGCTTTCTTT.

The chain employs TRBV27 and TRBJ1-2; D might be TRBD1 (5 bases). The length of the CDR3 is 15 residues. The ends were cut back, 2 bases at V and 7 bases at J, with 17 bases in the middle. The germline V gene has CDR1 MNHEY and CDR2 SMNVEV (reference sequence). CDR3 in amino acids: CASSLRGFAFFGYTF. Written as DNA, the CDR3 is TGTGCCAGCAGTTTACGGGGGTTTGCGTTCTTTGGCTACACCTTC.

This clone was found a few times. The rearrangement uses TRBV4-1 and TRBJ2-7, with TRBD1 matching over 8 bases. Unmatched junction bases numbered 7, after V lost 4 bases and J lost 2 bases. The CDR3 spans 15 residues. Looked up from germline, CDR1 is MGHRA and CDR2 is YSYEKL. CDR3 in amino acids: CASSPWTGRTYEQYF. The CDR3 DNA reads TGCGCCAGCAGCCCATGGACAGGGAGGACCTACGAGCAGTACTTC.

This sequence joins TRBV29-1 and TRBJ1-3; D is unclear. Germline-derived CDR1 and CDR2 are SQVTM and ANQGSEA. This CDR3 comprises 13 residues. V was clipped by 4 bases and J by 2 bases, with 9 bases between them. The CDR3 loop is CSVGLGAGNTIYF. The CDR3 DNA follows: TGCAGCGTTGGGTTGGGCGCTGGAAACACCATATATTTT.